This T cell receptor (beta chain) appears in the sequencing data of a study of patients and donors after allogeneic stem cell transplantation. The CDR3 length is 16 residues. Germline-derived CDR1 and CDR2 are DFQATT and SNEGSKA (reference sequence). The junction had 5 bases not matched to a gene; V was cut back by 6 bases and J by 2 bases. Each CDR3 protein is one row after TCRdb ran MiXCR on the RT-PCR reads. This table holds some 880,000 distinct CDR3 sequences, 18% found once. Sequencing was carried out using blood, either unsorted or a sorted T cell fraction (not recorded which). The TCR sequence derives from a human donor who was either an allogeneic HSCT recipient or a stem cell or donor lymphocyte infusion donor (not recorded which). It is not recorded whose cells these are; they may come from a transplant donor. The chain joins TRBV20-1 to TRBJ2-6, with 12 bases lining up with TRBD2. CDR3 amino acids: CSARLAGVTGANVLTF. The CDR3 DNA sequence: TGCAGTGCCAGACTAGCGGGGGTTACTGGGGCCAACGTCCTGACTTTC.